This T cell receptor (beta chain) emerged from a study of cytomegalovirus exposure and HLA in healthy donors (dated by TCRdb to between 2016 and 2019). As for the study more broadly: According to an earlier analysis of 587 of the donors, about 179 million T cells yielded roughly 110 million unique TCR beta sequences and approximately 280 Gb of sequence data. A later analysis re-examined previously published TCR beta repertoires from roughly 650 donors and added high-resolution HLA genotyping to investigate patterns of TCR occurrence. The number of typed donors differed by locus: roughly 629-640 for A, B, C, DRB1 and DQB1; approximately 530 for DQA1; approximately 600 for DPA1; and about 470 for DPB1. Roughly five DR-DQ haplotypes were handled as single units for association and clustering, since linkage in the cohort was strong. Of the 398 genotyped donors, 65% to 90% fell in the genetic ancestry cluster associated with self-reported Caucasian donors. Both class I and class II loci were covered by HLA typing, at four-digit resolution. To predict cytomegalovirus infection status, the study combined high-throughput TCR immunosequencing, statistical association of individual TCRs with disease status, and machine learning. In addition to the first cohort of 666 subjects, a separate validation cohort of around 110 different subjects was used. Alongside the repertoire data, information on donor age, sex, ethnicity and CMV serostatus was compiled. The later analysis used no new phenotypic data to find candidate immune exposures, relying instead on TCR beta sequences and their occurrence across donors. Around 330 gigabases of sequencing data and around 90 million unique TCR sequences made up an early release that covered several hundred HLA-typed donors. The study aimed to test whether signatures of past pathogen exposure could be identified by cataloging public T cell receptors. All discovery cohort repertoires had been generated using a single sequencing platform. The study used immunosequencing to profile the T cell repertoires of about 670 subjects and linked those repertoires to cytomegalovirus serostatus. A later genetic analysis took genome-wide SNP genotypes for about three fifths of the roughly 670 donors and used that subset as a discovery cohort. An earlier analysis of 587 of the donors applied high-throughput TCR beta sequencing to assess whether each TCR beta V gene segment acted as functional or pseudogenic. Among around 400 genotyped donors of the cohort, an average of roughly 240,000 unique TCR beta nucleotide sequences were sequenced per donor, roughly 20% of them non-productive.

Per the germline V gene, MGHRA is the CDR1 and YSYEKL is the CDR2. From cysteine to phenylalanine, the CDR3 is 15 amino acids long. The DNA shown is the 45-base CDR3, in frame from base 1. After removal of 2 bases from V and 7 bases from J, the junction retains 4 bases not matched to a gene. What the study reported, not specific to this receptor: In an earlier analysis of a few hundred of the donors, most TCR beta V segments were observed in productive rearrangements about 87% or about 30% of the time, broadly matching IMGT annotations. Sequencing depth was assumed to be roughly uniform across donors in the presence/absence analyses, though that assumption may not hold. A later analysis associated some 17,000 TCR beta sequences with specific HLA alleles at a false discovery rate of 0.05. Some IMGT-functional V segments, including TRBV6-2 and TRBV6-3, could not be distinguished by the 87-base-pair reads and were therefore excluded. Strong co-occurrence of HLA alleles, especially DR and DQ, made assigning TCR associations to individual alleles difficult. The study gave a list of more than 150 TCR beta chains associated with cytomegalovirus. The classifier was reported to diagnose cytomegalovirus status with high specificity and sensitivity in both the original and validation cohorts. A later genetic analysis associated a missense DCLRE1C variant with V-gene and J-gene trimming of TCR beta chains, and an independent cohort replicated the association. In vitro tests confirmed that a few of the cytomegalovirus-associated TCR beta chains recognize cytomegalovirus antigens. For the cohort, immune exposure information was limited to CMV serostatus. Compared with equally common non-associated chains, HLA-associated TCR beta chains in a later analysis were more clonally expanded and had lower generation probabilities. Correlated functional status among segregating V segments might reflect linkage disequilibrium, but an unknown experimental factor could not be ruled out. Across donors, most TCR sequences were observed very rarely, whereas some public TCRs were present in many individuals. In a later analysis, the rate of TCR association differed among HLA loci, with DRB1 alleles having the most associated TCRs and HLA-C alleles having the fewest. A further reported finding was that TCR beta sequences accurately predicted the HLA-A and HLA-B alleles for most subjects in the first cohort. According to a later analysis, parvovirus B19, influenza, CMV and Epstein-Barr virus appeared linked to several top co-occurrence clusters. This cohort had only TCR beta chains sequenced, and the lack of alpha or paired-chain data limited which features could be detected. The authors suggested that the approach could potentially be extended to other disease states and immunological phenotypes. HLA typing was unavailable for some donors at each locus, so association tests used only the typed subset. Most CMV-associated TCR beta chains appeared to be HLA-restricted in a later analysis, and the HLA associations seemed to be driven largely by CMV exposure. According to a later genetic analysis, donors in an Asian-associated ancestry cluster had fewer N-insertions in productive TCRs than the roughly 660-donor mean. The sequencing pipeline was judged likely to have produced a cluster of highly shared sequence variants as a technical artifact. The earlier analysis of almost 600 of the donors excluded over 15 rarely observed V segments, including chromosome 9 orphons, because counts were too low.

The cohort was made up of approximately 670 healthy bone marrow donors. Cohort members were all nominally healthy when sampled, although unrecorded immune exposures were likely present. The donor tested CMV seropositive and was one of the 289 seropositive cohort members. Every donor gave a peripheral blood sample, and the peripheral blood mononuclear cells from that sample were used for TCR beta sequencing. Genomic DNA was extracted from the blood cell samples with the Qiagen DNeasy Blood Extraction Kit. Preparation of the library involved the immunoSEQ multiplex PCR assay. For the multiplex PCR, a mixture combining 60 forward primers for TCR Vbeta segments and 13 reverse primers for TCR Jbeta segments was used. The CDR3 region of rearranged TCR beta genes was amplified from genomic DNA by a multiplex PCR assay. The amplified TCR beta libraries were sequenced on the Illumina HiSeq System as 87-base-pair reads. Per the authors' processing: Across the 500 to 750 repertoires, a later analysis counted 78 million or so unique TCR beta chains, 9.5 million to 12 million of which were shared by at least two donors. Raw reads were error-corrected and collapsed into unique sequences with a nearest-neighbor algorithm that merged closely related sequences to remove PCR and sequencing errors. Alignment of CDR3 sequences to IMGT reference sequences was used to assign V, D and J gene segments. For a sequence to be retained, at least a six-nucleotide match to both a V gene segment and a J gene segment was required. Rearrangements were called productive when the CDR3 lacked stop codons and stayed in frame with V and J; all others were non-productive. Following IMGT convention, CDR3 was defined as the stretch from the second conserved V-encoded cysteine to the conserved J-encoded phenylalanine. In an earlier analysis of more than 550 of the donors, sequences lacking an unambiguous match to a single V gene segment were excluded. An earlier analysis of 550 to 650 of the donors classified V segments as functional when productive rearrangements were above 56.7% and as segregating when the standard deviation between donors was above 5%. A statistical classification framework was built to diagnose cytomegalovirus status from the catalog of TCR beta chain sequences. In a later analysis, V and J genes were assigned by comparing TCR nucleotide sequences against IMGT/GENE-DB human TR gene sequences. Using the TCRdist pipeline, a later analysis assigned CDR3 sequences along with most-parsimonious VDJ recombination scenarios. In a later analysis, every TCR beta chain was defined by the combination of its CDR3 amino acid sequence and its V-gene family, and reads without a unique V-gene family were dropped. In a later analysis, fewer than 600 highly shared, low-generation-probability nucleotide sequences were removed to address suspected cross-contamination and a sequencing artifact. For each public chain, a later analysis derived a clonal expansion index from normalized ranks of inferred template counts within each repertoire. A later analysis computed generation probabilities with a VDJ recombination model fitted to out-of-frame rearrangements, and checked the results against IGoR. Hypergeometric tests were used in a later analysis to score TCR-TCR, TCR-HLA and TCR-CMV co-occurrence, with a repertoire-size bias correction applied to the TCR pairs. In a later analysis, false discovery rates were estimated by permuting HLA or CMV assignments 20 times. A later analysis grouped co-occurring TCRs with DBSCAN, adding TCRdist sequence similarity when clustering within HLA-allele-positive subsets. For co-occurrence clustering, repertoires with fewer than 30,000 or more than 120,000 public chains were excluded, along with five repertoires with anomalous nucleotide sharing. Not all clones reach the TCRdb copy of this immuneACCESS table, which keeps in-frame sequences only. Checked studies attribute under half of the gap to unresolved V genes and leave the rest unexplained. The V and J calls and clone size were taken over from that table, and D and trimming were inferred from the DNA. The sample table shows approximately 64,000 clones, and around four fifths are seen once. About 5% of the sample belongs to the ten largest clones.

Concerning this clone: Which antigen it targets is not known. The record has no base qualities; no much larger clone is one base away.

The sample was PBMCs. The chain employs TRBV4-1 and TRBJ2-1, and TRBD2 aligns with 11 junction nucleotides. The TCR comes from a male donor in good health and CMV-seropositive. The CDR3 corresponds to CASSQLAGGGNEQFF. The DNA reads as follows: TGCGCCAGCAGCCAATTAGCGGGGGGGGGAAATGAGCAGTTCTTC.